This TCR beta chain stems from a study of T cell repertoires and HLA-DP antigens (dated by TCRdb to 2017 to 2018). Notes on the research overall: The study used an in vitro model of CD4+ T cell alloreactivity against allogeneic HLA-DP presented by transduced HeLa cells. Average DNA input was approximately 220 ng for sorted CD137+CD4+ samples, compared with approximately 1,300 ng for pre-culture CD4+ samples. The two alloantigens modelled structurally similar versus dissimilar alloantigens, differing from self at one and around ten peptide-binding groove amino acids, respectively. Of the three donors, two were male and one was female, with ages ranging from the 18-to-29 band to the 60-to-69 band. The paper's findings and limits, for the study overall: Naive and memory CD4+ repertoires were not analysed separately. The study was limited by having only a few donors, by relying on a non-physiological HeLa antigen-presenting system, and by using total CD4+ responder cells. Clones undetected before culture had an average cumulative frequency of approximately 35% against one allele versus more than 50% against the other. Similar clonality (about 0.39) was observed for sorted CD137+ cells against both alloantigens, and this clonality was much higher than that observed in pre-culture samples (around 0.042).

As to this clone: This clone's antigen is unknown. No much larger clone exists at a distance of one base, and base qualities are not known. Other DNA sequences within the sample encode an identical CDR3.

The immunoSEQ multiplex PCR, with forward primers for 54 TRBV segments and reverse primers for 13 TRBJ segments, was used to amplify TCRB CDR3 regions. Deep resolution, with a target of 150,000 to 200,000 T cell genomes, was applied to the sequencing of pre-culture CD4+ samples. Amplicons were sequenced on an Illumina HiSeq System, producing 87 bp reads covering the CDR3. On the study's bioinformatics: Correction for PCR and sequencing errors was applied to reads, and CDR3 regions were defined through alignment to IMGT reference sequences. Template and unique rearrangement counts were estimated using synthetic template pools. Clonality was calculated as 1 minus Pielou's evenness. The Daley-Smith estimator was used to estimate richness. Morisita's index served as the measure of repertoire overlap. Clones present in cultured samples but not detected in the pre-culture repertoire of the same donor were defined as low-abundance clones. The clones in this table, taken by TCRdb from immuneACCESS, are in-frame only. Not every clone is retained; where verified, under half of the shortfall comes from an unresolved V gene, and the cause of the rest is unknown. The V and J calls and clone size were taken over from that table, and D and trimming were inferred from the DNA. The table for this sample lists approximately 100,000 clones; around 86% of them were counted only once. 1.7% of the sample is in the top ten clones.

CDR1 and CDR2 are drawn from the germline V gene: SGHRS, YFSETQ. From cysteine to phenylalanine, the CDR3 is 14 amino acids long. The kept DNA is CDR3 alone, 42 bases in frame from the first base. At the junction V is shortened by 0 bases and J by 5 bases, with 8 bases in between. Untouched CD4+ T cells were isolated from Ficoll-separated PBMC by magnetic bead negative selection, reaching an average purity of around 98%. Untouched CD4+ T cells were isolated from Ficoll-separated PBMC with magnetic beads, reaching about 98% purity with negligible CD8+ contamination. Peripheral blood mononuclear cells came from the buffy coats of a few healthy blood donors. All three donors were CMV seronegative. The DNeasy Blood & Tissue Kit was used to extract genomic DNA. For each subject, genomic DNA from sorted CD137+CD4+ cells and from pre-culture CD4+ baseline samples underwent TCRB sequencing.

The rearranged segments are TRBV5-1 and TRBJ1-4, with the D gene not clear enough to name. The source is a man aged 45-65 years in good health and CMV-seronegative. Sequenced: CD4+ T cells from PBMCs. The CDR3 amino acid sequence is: CASSLEWGNEKLFF. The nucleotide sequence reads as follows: TGCGCCAGCAGCTTGGAATGGGGAAATGAAAAACTGTTTTTT.